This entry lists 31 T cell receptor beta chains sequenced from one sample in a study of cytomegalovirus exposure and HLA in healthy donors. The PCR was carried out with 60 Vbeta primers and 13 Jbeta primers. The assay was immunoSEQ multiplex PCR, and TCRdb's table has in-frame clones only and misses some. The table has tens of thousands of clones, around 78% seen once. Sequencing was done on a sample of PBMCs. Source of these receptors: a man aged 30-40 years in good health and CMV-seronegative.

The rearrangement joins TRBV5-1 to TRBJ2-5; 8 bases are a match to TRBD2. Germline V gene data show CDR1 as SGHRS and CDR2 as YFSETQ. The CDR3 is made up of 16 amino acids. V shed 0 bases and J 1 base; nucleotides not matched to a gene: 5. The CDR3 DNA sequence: TGCGCCAGCAGCTTGGATGCTAGCGGGTCCCAAGAGACCCAGTACTTC. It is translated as CASSLDASGSQETQYF.

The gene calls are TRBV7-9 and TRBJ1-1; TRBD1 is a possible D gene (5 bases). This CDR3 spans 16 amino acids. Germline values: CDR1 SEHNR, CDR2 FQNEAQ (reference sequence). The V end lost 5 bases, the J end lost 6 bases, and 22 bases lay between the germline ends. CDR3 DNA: TGTGCCAGCAGCCGCAAAACAGGCGACCTTGGCCCTGAAGCTTTCTTT. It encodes CASSRKTGDLGPEAFF.

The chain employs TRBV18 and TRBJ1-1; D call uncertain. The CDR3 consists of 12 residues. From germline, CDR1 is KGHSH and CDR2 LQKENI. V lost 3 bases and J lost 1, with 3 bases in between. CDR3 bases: TGTGCCAGCTCACCCGGGAACACTGAAGCTTTCTTT. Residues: CASSPGNTEAFF.

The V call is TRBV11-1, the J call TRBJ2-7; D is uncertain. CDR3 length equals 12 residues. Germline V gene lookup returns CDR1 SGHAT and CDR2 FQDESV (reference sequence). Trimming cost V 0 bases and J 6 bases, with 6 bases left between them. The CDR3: CASSLATVEQYF. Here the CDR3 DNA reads TGTGCCAGCAGCTTAGCAACGGTCGAGCAGTACTTC.

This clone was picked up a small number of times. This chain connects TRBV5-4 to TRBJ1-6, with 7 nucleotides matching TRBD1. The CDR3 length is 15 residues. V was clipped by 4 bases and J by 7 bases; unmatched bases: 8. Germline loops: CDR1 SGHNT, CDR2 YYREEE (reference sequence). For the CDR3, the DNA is TGTGCCAGCAGCCGAGTCGACAGGGACAATTCACCCCTCCACTTT. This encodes CASSRVDRDNSPLHF.

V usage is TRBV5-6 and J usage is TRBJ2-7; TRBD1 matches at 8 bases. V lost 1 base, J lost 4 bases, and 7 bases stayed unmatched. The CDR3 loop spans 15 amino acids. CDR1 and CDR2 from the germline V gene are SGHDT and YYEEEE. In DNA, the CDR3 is TGTGCCAGCAGCTTGCCCACAGGGGGGACATACGAGCAGTACTTC. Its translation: CASSLPTGGTYEQYF.

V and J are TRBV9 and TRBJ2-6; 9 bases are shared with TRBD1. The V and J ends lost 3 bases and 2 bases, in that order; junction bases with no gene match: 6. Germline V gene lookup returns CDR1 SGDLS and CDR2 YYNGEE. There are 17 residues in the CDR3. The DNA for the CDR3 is TGTGCCAGCAGCGCGTACAACAGGGGGCCTGGGGCCAACGTCCTGACTTTC. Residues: CASSAYNRGPGANVLTF.

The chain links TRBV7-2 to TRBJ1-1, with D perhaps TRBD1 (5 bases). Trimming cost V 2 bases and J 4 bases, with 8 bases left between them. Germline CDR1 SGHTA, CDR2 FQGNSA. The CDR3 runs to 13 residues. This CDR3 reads CASSLQGGTEAFF. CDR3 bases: TGTGCCAGCAGCTTACAGGGAGGCACTGAAGCTTTCTTT. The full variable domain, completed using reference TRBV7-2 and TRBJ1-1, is GAGVSQSPSNKVTEKGKDVELRCDPISGHTALYWYRQSLGQGLEFLIYFQGNSAPDKSGLPSDRFSAERTGGSVSTLTIQRTQQEDSAVYLCASSLQGGTEAFFGQGTRLTVV.

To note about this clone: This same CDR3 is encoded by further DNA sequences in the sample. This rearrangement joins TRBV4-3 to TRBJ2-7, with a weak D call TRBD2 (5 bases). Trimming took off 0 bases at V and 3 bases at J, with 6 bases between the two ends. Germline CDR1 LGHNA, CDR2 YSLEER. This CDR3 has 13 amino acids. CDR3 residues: CASSQDGGYEQYF. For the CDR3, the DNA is TGCGCCAGCAGCCAAGATGGAGGCTACGAGCAGTACTTC.

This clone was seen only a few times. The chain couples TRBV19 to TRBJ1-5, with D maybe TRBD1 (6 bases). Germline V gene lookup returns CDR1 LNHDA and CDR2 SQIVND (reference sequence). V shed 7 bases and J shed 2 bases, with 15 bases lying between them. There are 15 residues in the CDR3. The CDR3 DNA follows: TGTGCCAGTACGGACACCGAGGGGGGCAATCAGCCCCAGCATTTT. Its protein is CASTDTEGGNQPQHF.

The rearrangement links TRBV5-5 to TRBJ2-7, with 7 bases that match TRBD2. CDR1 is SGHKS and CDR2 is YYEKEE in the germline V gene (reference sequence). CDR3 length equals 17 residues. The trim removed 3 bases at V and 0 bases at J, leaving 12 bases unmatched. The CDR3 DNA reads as TGTGCCAGCAGCTGGAAAATAGCGGGCCCGACCTCCTACGAGCAGTACGTC. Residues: CASSWKIAGPTSYEQYV.

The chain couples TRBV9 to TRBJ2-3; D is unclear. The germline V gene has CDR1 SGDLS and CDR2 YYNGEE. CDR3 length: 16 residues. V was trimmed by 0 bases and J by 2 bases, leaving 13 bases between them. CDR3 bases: TGTGCCAGCAGCGTAGCGGTCCCGACATACACAGATACGCAGTATTTT. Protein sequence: CASSVAVPTYTDTQYF.

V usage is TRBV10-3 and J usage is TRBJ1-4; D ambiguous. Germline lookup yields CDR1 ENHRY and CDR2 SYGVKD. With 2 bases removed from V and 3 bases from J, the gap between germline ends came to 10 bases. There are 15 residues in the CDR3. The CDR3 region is CAISEGRESNEKLFF. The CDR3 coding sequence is TGTGCCATCAGTGAGGGGAGGGAGTCTAATGAAAAACTGTTTTTT.

CDR3: CASSQDYRVGKNTEAFF. Written as DNA, the CDR3 is TGTGCCAGCAGCCAAGATTACAGGGTGGGTAAGAACACTGAAGCTTTCTTT. The chain is built from TRBV14 and TRBJ1-1; possibly TRBD1 for D (6 bases). This CDR3 is built from 17 residues. Germline V gives CDR1 SGHDN, CDR2 FVKESK. Trimming removed 0 bases from V and 1 base from J, with 15 bases in between.

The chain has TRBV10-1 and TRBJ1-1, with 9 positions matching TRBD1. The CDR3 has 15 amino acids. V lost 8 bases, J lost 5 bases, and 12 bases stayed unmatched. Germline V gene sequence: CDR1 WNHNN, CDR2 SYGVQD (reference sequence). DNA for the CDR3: TGCGCCAGCGCCCCTCGTCCCGGGACAGGGACTGAAGCTTTCTTT. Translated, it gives CASAPRPGTGTEAFF.

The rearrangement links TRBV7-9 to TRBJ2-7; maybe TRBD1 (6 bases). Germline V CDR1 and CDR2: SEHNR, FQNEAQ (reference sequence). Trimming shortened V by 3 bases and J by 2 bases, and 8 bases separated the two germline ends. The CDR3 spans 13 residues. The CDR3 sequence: CASSFGDTYEQYF. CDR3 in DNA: TGTGCCAGCAGCTTCGGGGACACCTACGAGCAGTACTTC.

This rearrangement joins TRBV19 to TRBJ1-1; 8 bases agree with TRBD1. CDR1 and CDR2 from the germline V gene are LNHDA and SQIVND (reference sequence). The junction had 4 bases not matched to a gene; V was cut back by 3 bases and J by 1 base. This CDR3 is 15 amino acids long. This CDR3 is CASSIRDRWNTEAFF. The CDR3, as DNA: TGTGCCAGTAGTATCCGGGACAGGTGGAACACTGAAGCTTTCTTT.

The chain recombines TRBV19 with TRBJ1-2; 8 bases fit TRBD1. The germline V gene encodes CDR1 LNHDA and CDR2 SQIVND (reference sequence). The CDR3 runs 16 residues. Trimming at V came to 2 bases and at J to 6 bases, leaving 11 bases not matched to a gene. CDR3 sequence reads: CASSIWQGAMVDGYTF. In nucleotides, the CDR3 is TGTGCCAGTAGTATATGGCAGGGGGCAATGGTCGATGGCTACACCTTC.

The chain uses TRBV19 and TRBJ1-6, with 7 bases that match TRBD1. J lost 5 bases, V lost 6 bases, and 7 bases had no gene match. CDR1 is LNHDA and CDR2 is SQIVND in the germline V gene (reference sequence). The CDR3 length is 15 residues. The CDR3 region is CASRITGTDNSPLHF. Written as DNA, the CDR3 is TGTGCCAGTAGGATTACCGGGACAGATAATTCACCCCTCCACTTT.

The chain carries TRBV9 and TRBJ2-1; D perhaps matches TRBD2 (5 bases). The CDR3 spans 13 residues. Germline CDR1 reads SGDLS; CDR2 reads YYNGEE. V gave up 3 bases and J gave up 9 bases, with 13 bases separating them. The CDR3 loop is CASSAWTGSEQFF. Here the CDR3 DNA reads TGTGCCAGCAGCGCCTGGACTGGGTCTGAGCAGTTCTTC.

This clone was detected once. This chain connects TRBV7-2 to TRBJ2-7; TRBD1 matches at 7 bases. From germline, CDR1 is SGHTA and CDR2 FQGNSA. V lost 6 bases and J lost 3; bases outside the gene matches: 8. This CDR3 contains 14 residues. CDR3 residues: CASSIGQDYYEQYF. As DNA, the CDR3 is TGTGCCAGCAGTATCGGACAGGATTACTACGAGCAGTACTTC.

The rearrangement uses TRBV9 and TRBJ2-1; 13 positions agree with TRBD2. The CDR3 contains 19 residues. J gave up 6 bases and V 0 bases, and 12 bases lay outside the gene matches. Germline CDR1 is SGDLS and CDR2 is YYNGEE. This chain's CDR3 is CASSVVSTSGGVSRNEQFF. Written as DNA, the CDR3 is TGTGCCAGCAGCGTAGTATCAACTAGCGGGGGGGTCAGCCGCAATGAGCAGTTCTTC.

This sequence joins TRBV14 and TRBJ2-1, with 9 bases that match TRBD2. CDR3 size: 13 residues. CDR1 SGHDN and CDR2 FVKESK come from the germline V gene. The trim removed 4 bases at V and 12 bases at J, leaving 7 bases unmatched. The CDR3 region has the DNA TGTGCCAGCAGCCCCATGACTAGCGGACCGCAGTTCTTC. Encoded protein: CASSPMTSGPQFF.

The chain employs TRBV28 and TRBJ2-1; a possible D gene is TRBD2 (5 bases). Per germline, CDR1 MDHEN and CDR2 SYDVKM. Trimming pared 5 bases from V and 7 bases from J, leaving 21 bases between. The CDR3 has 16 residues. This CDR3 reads CASSPTARQTKNEQFF. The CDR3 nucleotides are TGTGCCAGCAGTCCCACGGCCAGGCAGACTAAGAATGAGCAGTTCTTC.

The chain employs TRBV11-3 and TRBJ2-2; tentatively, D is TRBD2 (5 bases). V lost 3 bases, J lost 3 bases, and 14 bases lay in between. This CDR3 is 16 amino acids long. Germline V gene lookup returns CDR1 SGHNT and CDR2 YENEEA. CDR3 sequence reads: CASSFRLRGYTGELFF. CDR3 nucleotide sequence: TGTGCCAGCAGCTTTAGGCTACGGGGTTACACCGGGGAGCTGTTTTTT.

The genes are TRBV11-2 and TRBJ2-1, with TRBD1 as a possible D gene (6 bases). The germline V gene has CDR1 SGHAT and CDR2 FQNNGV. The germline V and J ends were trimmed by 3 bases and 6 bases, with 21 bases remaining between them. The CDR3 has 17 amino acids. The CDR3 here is CASSFRDTPVLGNEQFF. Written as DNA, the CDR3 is TGTGCCAGCAGCTTTCGGGACACTCCTGTCCTTGGCAATGAGCAGTTCTTC. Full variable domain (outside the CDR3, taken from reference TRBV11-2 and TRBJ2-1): EAGVAQSPRYKIIEKRQSVAFWCNPISGHATLYWYQQILGQGPKLLIQFQNNGVVDDSQLPKDRFSAERLKGVDSTLKIQPAKLEDSAVYLCASSFRDTPVLGNEQFFGPGTRLTVL.

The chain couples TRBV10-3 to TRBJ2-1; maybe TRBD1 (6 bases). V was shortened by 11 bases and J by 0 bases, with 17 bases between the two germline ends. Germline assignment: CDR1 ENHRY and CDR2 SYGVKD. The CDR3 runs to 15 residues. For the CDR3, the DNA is TGTGCCGTTATCAGGGGACCCAACTCCTACAATGAGCAGTTCTTC. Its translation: CAVIRGPNSYNEQFF.

The CDR3 protein is CASGLVGGAQAFF. In nucleotides, the CDR3 is TGTGCTAGTGGTTTGGTTGGGGGGGCGCAAGCTTTCTTT. The chain carries TRBV12-5 and TRBJ1-1; D perhaps matches TRBD1 (6 bases). Germline assignment: CDR1 LGHNT and CDR2 FRNRAP. The V gene lost 0 bases and the J gene lost 9 bases, with 11 bases spanning the gap. This CDR3 comprises 13 residues.

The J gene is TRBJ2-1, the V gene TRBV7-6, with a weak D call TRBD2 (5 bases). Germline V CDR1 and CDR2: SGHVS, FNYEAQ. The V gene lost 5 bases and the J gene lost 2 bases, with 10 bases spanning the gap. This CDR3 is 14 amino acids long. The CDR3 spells CASSHLRAYNEQFF. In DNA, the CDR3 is TGTGCCAGCAGCCATTTGCGGGCCTACAATGAGCAGTTCTTC.

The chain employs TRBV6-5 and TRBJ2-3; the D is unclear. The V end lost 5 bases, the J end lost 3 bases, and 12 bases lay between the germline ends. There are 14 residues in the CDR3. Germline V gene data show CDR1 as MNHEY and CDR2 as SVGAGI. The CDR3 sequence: CASSAGAGTDTQYF. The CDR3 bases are TGTGCCAGCAGTGCCGGCGCAGGTACAGATACGCAGTATTTT.

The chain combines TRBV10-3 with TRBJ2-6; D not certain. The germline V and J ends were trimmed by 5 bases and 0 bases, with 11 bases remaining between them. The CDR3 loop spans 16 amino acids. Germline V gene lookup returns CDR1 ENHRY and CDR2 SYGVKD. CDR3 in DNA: TGTGCCATCAGTAAGATAACAGACTCTGGGGCCAACGTCCTGACTTTC. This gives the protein CAISKITDSGANVLTF.